One and the same sample provided the 7 T cell receptor beta chains below, sequenced in a study of identical twins. MiXCR was run by TCRdb on the 5' RACE reads, yielding one entry per CDR3 protein. This sample has approximately 700,000 distinct CDR3 sequences, with roughly 6.2% found just once. The sequencing sample was made of naive T cells sorted from blood. The receptors were sampled from a man aged 18-30 years in good health.

This clonotype showed up many times. The gene calls are TRBV27 and TRBJ1-2; 10 nucleotides line up with TRBD1. The CDR3 is 15 residues long. After removal of 4 bases from V and 0 bases from J, the junction contained 2 bases not matched to a gene. CDR1 and CDR2 from the germline V gene are MNHEY and SMNVEV (reference sequence). The CDR3 reads CASSSGTGANYGYTF. The CDR3 DNA reads TGTGCCAGCAGTTCTGGGACAGGGGCTAACTATGGCTACACCTTC.

The chain joins TRBV14 to TRBJ2-7, with D tentatively TRBD1 or TRBD2 (5 bases each). The CDR3 totals 14 residues. V gave up 0 bases and J gave up 4 bases, with 10 bases separating them. Germline V CDR1 and CDR2: SGHDN, FVKESK. CDR3 DNA sequence: TGTGCCAGCAGCCAAGAATGGGGACCGTACGAGCAGTACTTC. Protein product: CASSQEWGPYEQYF.

On this clonotype: The missing conserved phenylalanine or tryptophan at the end of this CDR3 makes a read error likely. The chain has TRBV5-5 and TRBJ1-5, with a weak D call TRBD1 (5 bases). Looked up from germline, CDR1 is SGHKS and CDR2 is YYEKEE (reference sequence). Between the trimmed V and J ends, which lost 5 bases and 6 bases, there was a span of 15 bases. The CDR3 runs to 14 residues. CDR3 sequence (DNA): TGTGCCAGCAGTAAGAAAGGGGAGGGTCAGCCCCAGCATTAT. Its translation: CASSKKGEGQPQHY.

This clonotype was seen repeatedly, ten times or more. The chain has TRBV10-3 and TRBJ2-7; TRBD1 is a possible D gene (6 bases). Germline lookup yields CDR1 ENHRY and CDR2 SYGVKD. The CDR3 is made up of 13 amino acids. V lost 5 bases to trimming and J lost 4 bases, with 12 bases between them. This chain's CDR3 is CAISRGFGYEQYV. In DNA, the CDR3 is TGTGCCATCAGTAGGGGGTTCGGGTACGAGCAGTACGTC.

This clonotype has at least ten counts. The J gene is TRBJ1-2, the V gene TRBV29-1; D perhaps matches TRBD1 (6 bases). This CDR3 is built from 14 residues. Germline lookup yields CDR1 SQVTM and CDR2 ANQGSEA. The V gene lost 3 bases and the J gene lost 10 bases, with 21 bases spanning the gap. CDR3 nucleotide sequence: TGCAGCGTTGACAGGGGAGGGGAATTCTGGGACTACACCTTC. The encoded protein is CSVDRGGEFWDYTF.

This chain uses TRBV6-2 or TRBV6-3 with TRBJ2-1, with TRBD2 matching 13 bases. J was trimmed by 12 bases and V by 8 bases; bases with no gene match: 7. The CDR3 length is 13 residues. Germline V gene lookup returns CDR1 MNHEY and CDR2 SVGEGT. CDR3 residues: CASRTSGRSVQFF. In DNA form, the CDR3 reads TGTGCCAGCCGGACTAGCGGGAGAAGTGTGCAGTTCTTC.

This clonotype was seen only a few times. The gene calls are TRBV5-1 and TRBJ2-6; D perhaps matches TRBD2 (6 bases). The CDR3 has 17 residues. Trimming removed 0 bases from V and 0 bases from J, with 10 bases in between. Germline assignment: CDR1 SGHRS and CDR2 YFSETQ. The CDR3 region is CASSLAGSLSGANVLTF. Here the CDR3 DNA reads TGCGCCAGCAGCTTGGCCGGGAGTCTCTCTGGGGCCAACGTCCTGACTTTC.